This entry features one T cell receptor beta chain sequence. What it recognizes is unknown. With constant-segment primers, 5'RACE yielded cDNA libraries of TCR alpha and TCR beta that carried sample barcodes and UMIs. One entry per CDR3 protein results from TCRdb running MiXCR on the 5' RACE reads. This sample has about 180,000 distinct CDR3 sequences, with roughly 17% found just once. CDR1 and CDR2 from the germline V gene are SGHTA and FQGNSA. With 6 bases clipped from V and 1 base from J, the junction kept 7 bases outside the gene matches. The CDR3 runs to 16 residues. The data originate from a study of T-cell memory formation after mild COVID-19. General study findings and limits: CD8+ contracting clones occupied EMRA, while CD4+ ones occupied mainly CM and EM.

Sequenced input: PBMCs or a T cell subset sorted from them (not recorded which). This receptor was identified in an adult woman who had mild COVID-19 (a few samples of this study predate the infection). Cell type and time point are not known. The genes are TRBV7-2 and TRBJ1-5, with 9 bases lining up with TRBD1. This chain's CDR3 is CASRPATGGSNQPQHF. CDR3 DNA sequence: TGTGCCAGCAGGCCCGCGACAGGGGGGAGCAATCAGCCCCAGCATTTT. The whole variable domain, filled in from reference TRBV7-2 and TRBJ1-5, reads GAGVSQSPSNKVTEKGKDVELRCDPISGHTALYWYRQSLGQGLEFLIYFQGNSAPDKSGLPSDRFSAERTGGSVSTLTIQRTQQEDSAVYLCASRPATGGSNQPQHFGDGTRLSIL.